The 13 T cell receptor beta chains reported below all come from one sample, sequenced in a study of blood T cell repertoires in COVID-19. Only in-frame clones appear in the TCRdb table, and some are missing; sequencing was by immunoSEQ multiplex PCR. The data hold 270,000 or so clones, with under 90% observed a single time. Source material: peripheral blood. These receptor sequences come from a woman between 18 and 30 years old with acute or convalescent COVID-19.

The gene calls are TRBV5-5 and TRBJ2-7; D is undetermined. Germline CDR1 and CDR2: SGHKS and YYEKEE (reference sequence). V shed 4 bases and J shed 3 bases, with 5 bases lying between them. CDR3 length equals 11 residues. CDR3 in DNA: TGTGCCAGCAGCGCGAGCTACGAGCAGTACTTC. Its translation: CASSASYEQYF.

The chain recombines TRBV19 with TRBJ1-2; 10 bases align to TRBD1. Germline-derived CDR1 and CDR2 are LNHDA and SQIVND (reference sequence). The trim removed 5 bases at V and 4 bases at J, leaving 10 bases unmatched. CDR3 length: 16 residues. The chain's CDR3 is CASSDPAGQGSYGYTF. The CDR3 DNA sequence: TGTGCCAGTAGTGATCCGGCGGGACAGGGGTCCTATGGCTACACCTTC.

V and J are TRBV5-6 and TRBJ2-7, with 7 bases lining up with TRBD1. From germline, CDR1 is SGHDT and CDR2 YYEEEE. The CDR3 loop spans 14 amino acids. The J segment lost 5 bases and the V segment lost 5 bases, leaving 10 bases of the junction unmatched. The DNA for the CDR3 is TGTGCCAGCAGACCACGGACAGGCCCCCACGAGCAGTACTTC. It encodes CASRPRTGPHEQYF.

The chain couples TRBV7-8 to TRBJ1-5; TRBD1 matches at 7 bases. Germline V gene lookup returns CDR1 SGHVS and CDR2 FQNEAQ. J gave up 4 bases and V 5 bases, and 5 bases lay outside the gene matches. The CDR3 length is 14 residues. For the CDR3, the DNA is TGTGCCAGCAGCGGGACAGAAATAAATCAGCCCCAGCATTTT. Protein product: CASSGTEINQPQHF.

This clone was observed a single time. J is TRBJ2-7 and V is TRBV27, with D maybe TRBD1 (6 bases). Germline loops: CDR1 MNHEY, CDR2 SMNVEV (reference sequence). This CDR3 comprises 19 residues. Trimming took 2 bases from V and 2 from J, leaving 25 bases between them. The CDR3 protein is CASSLILGLGKGETYEQYF. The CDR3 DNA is TGTGCCAGCAGTTTAATTCTGGGTCTTGGAAAGGGGGAGACCTACGAGCAGTACTTC.

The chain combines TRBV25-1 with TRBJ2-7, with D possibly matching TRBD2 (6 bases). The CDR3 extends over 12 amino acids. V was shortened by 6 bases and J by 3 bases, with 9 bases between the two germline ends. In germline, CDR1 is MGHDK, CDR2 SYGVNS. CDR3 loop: CASRGLYYEQYF. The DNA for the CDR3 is TGTGCCAGCAGGGGACTTTACTACGAGCAGTACTTC.

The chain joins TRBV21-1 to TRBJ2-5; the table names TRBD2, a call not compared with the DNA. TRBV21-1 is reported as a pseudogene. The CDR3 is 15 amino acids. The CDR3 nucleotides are TGTGCCAGCAGCAAAGGTGCGGGGGCTAAAGAGACCCAGTACTTC. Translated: CASSKGAGAKETQYF.

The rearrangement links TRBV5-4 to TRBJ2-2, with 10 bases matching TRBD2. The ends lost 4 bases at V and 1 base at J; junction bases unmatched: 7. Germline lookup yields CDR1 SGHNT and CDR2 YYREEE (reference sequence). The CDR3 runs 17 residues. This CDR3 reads CASSQKWTSGNTGELFF. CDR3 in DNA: TGTGCCAGCAGCCAAAAATGGACTAGCGGGAACACCGGGGAGCTGTTTTTT.

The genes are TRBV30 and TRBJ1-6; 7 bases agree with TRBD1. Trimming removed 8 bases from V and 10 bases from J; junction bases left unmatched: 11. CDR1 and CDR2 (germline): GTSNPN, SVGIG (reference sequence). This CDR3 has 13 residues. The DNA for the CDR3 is TGTGCCATCACCCCAGGGGGACGATCACCCCTCCACTTT. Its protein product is CAITPGGRSPLHF.

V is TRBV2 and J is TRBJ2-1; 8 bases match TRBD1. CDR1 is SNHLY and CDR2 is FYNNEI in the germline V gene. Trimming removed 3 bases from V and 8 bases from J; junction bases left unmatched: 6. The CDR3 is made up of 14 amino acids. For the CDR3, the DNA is TGTGCCAGCAGTGAGCAGGGGGCACAGGATGAGCAGTTCTTC. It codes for CASSEQGAQDEQFF. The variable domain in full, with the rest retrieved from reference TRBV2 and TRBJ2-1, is EPEVTQTPSHQVTQMGQEVILRCVPISNHLYFYWYRQILGQKVEFLVSFYNNEISEKSEIFDDQFSVERPDGSNFTLKIRSTKLEDSAMYFCASSEQGAQDEQFFGPGTRLTVL.

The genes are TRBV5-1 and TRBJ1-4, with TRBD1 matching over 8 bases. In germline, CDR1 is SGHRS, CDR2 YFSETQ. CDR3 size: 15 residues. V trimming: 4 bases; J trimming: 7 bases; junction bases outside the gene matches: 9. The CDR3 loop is CASSTDREGGEKLFF. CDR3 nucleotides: TGCGCCAGCAGCACGGACAGGGAGGGTGGTGAAAAACTGTTTTTT.

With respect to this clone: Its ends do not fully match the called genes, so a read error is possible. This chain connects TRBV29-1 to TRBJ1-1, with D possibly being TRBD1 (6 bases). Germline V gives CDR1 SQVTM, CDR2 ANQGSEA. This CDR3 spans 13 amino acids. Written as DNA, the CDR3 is TGCAGCGTAGAAGGGACATCGAACACTGAAGCTTTCTTT. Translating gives CSVEGTSNTEAFF. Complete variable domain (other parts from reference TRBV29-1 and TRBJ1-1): SAVISQKPSRDICQRGTSLTIQCQVDSQVTMMFWYRQQPGQSLTLIATANQGSEATYESGFVIDKFPISRPNLTFSTLTVSNMSPEDSSIYLCSVEGTSNTEAFFGQGTRLTVV.

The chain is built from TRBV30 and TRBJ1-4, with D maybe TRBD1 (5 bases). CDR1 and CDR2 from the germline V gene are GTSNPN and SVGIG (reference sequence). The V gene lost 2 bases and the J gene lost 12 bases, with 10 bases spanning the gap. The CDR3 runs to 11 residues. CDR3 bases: TGTGCCTGGAGTCAAGGACAACAACTGTTTTTT. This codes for CAWSQGQQLFF.